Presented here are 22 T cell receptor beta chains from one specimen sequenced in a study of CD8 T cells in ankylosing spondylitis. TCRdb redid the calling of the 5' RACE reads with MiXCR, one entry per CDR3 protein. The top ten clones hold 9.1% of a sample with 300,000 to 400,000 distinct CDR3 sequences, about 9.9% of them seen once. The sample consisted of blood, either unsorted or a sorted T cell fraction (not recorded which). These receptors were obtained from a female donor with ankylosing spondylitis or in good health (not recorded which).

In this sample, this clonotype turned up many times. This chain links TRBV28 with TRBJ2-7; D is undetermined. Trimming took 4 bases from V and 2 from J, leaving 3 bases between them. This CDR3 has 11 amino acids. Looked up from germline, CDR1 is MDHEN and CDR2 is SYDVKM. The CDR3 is CASSSTYEQYF. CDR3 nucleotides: TGTGCCAGCAGTTCCACCTACGAGCAGTACTTC.

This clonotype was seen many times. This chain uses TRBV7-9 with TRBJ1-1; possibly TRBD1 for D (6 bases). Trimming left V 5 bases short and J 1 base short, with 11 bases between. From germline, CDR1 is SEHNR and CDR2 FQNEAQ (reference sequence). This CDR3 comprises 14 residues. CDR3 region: CASSPGQTNTEAFF. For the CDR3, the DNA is TGTGCCAGCAGCCCCGGACAGACGAACACTGAAGCTTTCTTT. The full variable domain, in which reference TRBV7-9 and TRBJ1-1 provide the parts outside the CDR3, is DTGVSQNPRHKITKRGQNVTFRCDPISEHNRLYWYRQTLGQGPEFLTYFQNEAQLEKSRLLSDRFSAERPKGSFSTLEIQRTEQGDSAMYLCASSPGQTNTEAFFGQGTRLTVV.

CDR3 protein: CSVEESNTDTQYF. The CDR3 DNA reads TGCAGCGTTGAAGAGTCGAACACAGATACGCAGTATTTT. The chain carries TRBV29-1 and TRBJ2-3; D remains unclear. The CDR3 totals 13 residues. Germline CDR1 reads SQVTM; CDR2 reads ANQGSEA. The V and J ends lost 0 bases and 2 bases respectively, with 6 bases between them.

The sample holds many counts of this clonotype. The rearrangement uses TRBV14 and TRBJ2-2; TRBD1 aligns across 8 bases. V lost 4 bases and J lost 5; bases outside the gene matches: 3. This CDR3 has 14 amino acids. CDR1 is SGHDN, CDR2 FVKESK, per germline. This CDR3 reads CASSPRTGTGELFF. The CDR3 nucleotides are TGTGCCAGCAGCCCTCGGACAGGGACCGGGGAGCTGTTTTTT.

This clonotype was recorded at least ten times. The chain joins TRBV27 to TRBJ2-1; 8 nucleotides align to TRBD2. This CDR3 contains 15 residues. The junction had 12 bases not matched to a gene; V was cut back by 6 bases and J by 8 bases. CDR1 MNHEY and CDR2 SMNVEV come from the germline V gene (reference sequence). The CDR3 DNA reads TGTGCCAGCAGCCTGGGGAAGCGGGGGATCTATGAGCAGTTCTTC. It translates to CASSLGKRGIYEQFF.

This CDR3 is CASTQGAGVGEQYF. The CDR3 DNA reads TGTGCCAGCACCCAAGGGGCGGGAGTGGGTGAGCAGTACTTC. The chain carries TRBV27 and TRBJ2-7, with TRBD2 matching over 7 bases. After removal of 7 bases from V and 7 bases from J, the junction contained 13 bases not matched to a gene. CDR3 length equals 14 residues. Germline V CDR1 and CDR2: MNHEY, SMNVEV (reference sequence).

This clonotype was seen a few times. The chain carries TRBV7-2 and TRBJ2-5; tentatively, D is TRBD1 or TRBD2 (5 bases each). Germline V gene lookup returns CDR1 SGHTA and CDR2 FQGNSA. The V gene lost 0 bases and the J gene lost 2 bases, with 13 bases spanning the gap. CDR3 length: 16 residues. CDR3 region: CASSLANQRGQETQYF. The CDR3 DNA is TGTGCCAGCAGCTTAGCGAACCAGAGGGGTCAAGAGACCCAGTACTTC. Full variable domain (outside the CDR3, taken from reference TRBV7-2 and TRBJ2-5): GAGVSQSPSNKVTEKGKDVELRCDPISGHTALYWYRQSLGQGLEFLIYFQGNSAPDKSGLPSDRFSAERTGGSVSTLTIQRTQQEDSAVYLCASSLANQRGQETQYFGPGTRLLVL.

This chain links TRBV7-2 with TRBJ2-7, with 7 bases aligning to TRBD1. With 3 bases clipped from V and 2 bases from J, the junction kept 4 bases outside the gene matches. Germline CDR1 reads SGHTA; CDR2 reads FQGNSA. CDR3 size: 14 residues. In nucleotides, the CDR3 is TGTGCCAGCAGCTTCGAAAGGGGGCCCTACGAGCAGTACTTC. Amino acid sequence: CASSFERGPYEQYF.

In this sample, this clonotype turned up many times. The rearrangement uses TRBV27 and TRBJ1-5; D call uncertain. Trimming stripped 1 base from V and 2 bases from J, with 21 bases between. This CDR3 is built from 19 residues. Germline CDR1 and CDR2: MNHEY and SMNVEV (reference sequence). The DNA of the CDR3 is TGTGCCAGCAGTTTATACGGCCCCGGTCGCTCGAGTGGCAATCAGCCCCAGCATTTT. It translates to CASSLYGPGRSSGNQPQHF.

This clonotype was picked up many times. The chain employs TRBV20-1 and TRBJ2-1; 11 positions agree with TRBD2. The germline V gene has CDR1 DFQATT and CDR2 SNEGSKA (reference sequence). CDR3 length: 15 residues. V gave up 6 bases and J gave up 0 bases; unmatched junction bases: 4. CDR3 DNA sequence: TGCAGTGCCTCGGGACTAGCGGCCTCCTACAATGAGCAGTTCTTC. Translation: CSASGLAASYNEQFF.

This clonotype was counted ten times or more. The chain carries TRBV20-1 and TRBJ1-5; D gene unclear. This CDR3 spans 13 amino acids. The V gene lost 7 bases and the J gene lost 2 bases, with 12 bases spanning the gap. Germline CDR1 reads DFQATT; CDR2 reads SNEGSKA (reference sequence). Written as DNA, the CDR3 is TGCAGTGGGAGGAAGAAGGGCAATCAGCCCCAGCATTTT. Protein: CSGRKKGNQPQHF.

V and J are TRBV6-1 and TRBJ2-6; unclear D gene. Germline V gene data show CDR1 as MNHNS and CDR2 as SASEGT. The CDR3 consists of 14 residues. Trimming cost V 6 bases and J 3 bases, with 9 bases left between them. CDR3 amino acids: CASSRPVGANVLTF. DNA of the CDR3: TGTGCCAGCAGCCGCCCTGTTGGGGCCAACGTCCTGACTTTC.

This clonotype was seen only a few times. CDR3 sequence (DNA): TGTGCCAGCAGCTACGCCGGGAGGGAGGCAGATACGCAGTATTTT. Translating it yields CASSYAGREADTQYF. The chain employs TRBV7-9 and TRBJ2-3, with 8 bases aligning to TRBD2. Germline lookup yields CDR1 SEHNR and CDR2 FQNEAQ (reference sequence). The J segment lost 4 bases and the V segment lost 4 bases, leaving 7 bases of the junction unmatched. The CDR3 length is 15 residues.

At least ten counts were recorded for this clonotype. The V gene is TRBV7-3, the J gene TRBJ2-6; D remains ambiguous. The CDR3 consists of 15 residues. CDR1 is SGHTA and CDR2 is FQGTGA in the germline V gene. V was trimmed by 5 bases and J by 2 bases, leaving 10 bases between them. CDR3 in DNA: TGTGCCAGCAGCCTAAATAGTGCTGGGGCCAACGTCCTGACTTTC. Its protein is CASSLNSAGANVLTF.

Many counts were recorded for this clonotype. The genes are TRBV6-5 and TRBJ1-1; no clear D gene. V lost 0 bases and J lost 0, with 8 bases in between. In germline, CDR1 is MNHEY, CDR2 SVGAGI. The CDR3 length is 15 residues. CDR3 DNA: TGTGCCAGCAGTTACTCAGGCCGCGTGAACACTGAAGCTTTCTTT. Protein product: CASSYSGRVNTEAFF.

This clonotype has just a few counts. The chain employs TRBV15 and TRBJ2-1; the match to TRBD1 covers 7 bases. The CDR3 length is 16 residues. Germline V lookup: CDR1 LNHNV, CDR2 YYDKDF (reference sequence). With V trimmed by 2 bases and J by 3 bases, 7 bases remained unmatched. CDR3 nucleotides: TGTGCCACCAGCAGATCCGGACAGGCCTTCTACAATGAGCAGTTCTTC. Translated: CATSRSGQAFYNEQFF.

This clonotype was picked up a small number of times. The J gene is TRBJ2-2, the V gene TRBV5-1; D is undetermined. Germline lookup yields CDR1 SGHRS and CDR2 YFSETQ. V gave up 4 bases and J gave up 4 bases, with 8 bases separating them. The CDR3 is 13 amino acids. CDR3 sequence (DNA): TGCGCCAGCAGCGTCCTTTTCACCGGGGAGCTGTTTTTT. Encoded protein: CASSVLFTGELFF. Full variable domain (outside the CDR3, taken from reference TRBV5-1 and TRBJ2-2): KAGVTQTPRYLIKTRGQQVTLSCSPISGHRSVSWYQQTPGQGLQFLFEYFSETQRNKGNFPGRFSGRQFSNSRSEMNVSTLELGDSALYLCASSVLFTGELFFGEGSRLTVL.

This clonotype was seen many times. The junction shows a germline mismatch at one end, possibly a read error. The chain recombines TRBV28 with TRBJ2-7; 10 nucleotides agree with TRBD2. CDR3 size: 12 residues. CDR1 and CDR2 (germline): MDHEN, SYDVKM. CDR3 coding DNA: TGCCTAAGCGGGGGGGTTAAATACGAGCAGTACTTC. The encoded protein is CLSGGVKYEQYF.

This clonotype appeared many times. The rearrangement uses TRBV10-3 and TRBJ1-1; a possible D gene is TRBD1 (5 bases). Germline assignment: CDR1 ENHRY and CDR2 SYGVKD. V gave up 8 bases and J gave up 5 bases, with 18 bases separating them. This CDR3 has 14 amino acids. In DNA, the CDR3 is TGTGCCATCTCCCGGGACGGACTAGGGACTGAAGCTTTCTTT. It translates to CAISRDGLGTEAFF.

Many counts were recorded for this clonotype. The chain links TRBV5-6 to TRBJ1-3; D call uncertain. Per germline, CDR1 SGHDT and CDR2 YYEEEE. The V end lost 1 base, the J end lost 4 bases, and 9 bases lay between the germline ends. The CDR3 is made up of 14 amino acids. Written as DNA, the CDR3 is TGTGCCAGCAGCTTGTTAGATGCGGGAAACACCATATATTTT. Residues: CASSLLDAGNTIYF.

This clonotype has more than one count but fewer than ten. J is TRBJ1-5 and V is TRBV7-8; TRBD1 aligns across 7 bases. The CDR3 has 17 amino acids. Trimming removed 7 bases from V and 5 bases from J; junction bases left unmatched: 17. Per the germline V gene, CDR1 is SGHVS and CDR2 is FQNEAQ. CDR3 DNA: TGTGCCAGCACCCAAGGGGAGGTCAGGGGGGGTTATCAGCCCCAGCATTTT. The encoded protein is CASTQGEVRGGYQPQHF.

The CDR3 here is CASSLGLSTSSDEQFF. The CDR3 coding sequence is TGCGCCAGCAGCTTGGGCCTAAGTACTAGCTCCGATGAGCAGTTCTTC. The chain couples TRBV5-1 to TRBJ2-1, with a possible D match to TRBD2 (6 bases). This CDR3 has 16 residues. CDR1 SGHRS and CDR2 YFSETQ come from the germline V gene. V lost 0 bases, J lost 8 bases, and 18 bases lay in between. Combining the CDR3 with reference TRBV5-1 and TRBJ2-1 gives the whole variable domain KAGVTQTPRYLIKTRGQQVTLSCSPISGHRSVSWYQQTPGQGLQFLFEYFSETQRNKGNFPGRFSGRQFSNSRSEMNVSTLELGDSALYLCASSLGLSTSSDEQFFGPGTRLTVL.